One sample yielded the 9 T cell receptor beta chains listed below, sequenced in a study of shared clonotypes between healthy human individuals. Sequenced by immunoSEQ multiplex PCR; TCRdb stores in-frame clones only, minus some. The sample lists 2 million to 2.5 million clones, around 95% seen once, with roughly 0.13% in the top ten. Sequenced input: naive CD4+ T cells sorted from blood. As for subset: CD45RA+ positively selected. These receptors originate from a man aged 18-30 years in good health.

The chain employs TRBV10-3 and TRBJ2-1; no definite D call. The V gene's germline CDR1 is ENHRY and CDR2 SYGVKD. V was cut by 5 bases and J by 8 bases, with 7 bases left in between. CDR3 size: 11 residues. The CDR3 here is CAISRGDEQFF. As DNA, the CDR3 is TGTGCCATCAGTAGAGGAGATGAGCAGTTCTTC.

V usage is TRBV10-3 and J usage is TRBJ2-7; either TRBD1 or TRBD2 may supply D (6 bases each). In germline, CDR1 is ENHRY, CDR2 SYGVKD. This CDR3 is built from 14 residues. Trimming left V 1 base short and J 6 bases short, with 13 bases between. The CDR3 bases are TGTGCCATCAGTGAGTGGGGGGCTCAGGGCGAGCAGTACTTC. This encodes CAISEWGAQGEQYF.

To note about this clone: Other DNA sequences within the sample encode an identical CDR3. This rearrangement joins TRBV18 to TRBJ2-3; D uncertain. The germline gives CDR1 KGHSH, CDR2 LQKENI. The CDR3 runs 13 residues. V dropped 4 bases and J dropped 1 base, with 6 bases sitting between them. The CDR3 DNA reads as TGTGCCAGCTCACAGGCAGGCACAGATACGCAGTATTTT. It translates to CASSQAGTDTQYF.

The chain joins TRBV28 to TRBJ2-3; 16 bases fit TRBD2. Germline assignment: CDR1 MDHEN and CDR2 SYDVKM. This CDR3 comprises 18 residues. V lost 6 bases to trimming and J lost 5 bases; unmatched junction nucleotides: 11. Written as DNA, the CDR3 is TGTGCCAGCAGAGGTTTGGGACTAGCGGGGGGGCAGGTAGATACGCAGTATTTT. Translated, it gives CASRGLGLAGGQVDTQYF.

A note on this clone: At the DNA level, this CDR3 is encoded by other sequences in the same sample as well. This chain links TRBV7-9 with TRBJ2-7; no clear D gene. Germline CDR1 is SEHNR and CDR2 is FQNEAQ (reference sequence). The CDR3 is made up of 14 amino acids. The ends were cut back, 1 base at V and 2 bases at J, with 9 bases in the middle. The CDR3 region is CASSLGSGAYEQYF. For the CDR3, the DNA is TGTGCCAGCAGCTTAGGTTCAGGAGCCTACGAGCAGTACTTC.

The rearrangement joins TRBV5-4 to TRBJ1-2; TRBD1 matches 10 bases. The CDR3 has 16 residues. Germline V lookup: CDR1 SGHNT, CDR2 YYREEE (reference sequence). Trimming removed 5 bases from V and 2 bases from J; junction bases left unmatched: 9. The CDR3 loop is CASRSFRQGANYGYTF. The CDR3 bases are TGTGCCAGCAGGAGTTTTCGACAGGGGGCCAACTATGGCTACACCTTC.

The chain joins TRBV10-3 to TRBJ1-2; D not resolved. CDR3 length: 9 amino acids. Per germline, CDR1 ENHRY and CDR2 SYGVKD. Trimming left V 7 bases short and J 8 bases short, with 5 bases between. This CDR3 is CAIILGYTF. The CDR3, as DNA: TGTGCCATCATATTGGGCTACACCTTC.

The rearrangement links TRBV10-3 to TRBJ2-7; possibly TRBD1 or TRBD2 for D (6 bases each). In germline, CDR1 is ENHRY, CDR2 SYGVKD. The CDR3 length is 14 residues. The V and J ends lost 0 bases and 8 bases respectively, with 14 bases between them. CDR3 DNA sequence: TGTGCCATCAGTGAGTCGGGGGGCGCTCGGCAGCAGTACTTC. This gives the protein CAISESGGARQQYF.

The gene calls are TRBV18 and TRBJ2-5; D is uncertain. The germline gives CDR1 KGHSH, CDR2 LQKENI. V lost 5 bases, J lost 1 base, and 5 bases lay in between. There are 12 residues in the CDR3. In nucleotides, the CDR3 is TGTGCCAGCTCATCAATCCAAGAGACCCAGTACTTC. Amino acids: CASSSIQETQYF.